This T cell receptor (beta chain) appears in the sequencing data of a study of blood T cell repertoires in COVID-19. This clone was observed a handful of times. The table came from immunoSEQ multiplex PCR; TCRdb's copy has only in-frame clones and leaves some out. The table lists 46,000 or so clones, around 86% of them singletons, with about 17% in the top ten. The CDR3 runs to 15 residues. Trimming cost V 0 bases and J 0 bases, with 7 bases left between them. Germline V CDR1 and CDR2: SGHDT, YYEEEE. The chain uses TRBV5-6 and TRBJ2-1; D is ambiguous. The sequencing input was peripheral blood. This clonotype originated in a man aged 60 to 75 with active or convalescent COVID-19. The DNA of the CDR3 is TGTGCCAGCAGCTTGGCCCCCAACTCCTACAATGAGCAGTTCTTC. This gives the protein CASSLAPNSYNEQFF.